This section outlines one T cell receptor beta chain sequence together with its context. Its target is unknown. These data originate in a study of CD8+ T cells in alopecia areata. Stated treatment: oral pan-JAK inhibitor, 5-10 mg twice daily. Overall study results and limits: Because one nonresponder was included, the link of baseline CD8+ expansion to response is considered uncertain.

The V gene lost 7 bases and the J gene lost 3 bases, with 19 bases spanning the gap. This CDR3 is built from 16 residues. The germline V gene has CDR1 LGHNT and CDR2 FRNRAP. Sequencing templates came from extracted RNA that was reverse transcribed into cDNA. Libraries were prepared by immunoSEQ multiplex PCR; TCRdb keeps only in-frame clonotypes and omits some of them. The sample yields 150,000 to 200,000 clones, roughly 63% seen once. V and J are TRBV12-5 and TRBJ2-1, with D perhaps being TRBD1 or TRBD2 (6 bases each). This material consisted of CD4+ T cells sorted from blood, taken between weeks 55 and 65, from a patient treated with tofacitinib. The TCR originated in a human donor with alopecia areata. CDR3 bases: TGTGCTAGTGCCCCCCCGGGCAGGGGACTCTACAATGAGCAGTTCTTC. This gives the protein CASAPPGRGLYNEQFF.